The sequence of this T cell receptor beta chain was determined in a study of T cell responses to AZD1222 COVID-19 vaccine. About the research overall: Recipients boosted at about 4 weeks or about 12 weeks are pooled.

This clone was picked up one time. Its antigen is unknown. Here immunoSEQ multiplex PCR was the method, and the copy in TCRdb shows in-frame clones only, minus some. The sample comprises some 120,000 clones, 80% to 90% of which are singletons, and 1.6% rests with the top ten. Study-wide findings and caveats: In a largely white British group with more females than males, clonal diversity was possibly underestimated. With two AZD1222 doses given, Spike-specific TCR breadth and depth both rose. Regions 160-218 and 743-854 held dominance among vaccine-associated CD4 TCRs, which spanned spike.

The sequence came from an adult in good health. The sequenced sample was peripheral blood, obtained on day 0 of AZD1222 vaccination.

CDR3 region: CASSVFGDNSPLHF. CDR3 coding DNA: TGTGCCAGCAGCGTATTTGGGGACAATTCACCCCTCCACTTT. V gene TRBV9 combines with J gene TRBJ1-6, with TRBD1 as a possible D gene (5 bases). CDR1 is SGDLS, CDR2 YYNGEE, per germline. The CDR3 extends over 14 amino acids. Trimming cost V 1 base and J 7 bases, with 9 bases left between them.